The entry below gives a single T cell receptor (beta chain) sequence along with its context. Its antigen remains unidentified. These data originate in a study of blood T cells in healthy people across ages. Findings and caveats of the study: Estimated diversity, derived from one million T cells, was regarded as an underestimate.

Germline-derived CDR1 and CDR2 are DFQATT and SNEGSKA (reference sequence). Trimming left V 0 bases short and J 0 bases short, with 16 bases between. The CDR3 extends over 17 amino acids. A second PCR, run for roughly 7 to 11 cycles, used a sample-barcoded 5' primer plus a J-beta primer mix. From the 5' RACE reads, TCRdb called clonotypes with MiXCR, one entry per CDR3 protein. The sample includes about a million distinct CDR3 sequences, roughly 50% seen only once; the top ten take around 21%. The sequencing input was blood. This chain connects TRBV20-1 to TRBJ2-3, with D perhaps TRBD2 (6 bases). The TCR was taken from a woman aged 55-70 years in good health. In DNA, the CDR3 is TGCAGTGCTAGAGACCACATACTAGCCCAGAGCACAGATACGCAGTATTTT. Translating it yields CSARDHILAQSTDTQYF.